The present T cell receptor beta chain was sequenced within a study of a mutant IDH1 vaccine in newly diagnosed glioma. Measured with immunoSEQ multiplex PCR; TCRdb has only the in-frame clones, and not every one. This table holds under 35,000 clones, under 80% found once. The CDR3 is made up of 13 amino acids. Germline V lookup: CDR1 SGHRS, CDR2 YFSETQ. The V gene lost 6 bases and the J gene lost 1 base, with 7 bases spanning the gap. Time point described: week 35, safety follow-up. Vaccination comprised doses that each held 300 ug of mutant IDH1 20-mer peptide, plus topical imiquimod. Remarks on this clone: Its specificity is not known.

The receptor comes from a man in his fifties or sixties with glioma. This specimen was PBMCs, taken from a glioma patient whose treatment included an IDH1 peptide vaccine. The rearrangement joins TRBV5-1 to TRBJ2-2, with D possibly being TRBD1 (6 bases). CDR3 protein: CASKQGNTGELFF. CDR3 nucleotide sequence: TGCGCCAGCAAACAGGGGAACACCGGGGAGCTGTTTTTT.